This T cell receptor beta chain was obtained from a study of human T cells and chemical hapten exposure (dated by TCRdb to the early 2020s). With regard to the full study: Libraries were combined into a pool for sequencing, and differences in TCR yield between samples came mainly from small differences in library volumes within the pool. This study followed changes in the peripheral blood TCR repertoire in vivo during primary and secondary sensitization of alopecia patients to the hapten diphenylcyclopropenone (DPC). Both TCR alpha and TCR beta chains were sequenced from each blood RNA sample.

Reading the germline V gene (reference sequence) gives CDR1 DFQATT and CDR2 SNEGSKA. From its cysteine to its phenylalanine, the CDR3 spans 14 amino acids. Only the CDR3 region is kept as DNA, spanning 42 bases read in frame from base 1. Cut back by 6 bases and 4 bases, the V and J ends lie 18 bases apart. Libraries were constructed by RACE. The instrument given in TCRdb is NextSeq 500. During library preparation, unique molecular identifiers were attached to individual cDNA molecules so that TCRs could be counted in a quantitative, reproducible way. The authors processed their data as follows. The median number of TCRs per sample was 90,000 to 100,000, ranging from roughly 23,224 to 690,600. V, J and CDR3 annotation of the TCR reads was performed with the Decombinator software suite. To make PS versus PT1 abundance plots, every sample was subsampled to the same number of TCRs (28,000). Expanded TCRs were defined as absent before sensitization and observed at least eight times at the 2-week time point. Using fastp at Q25 and MiXCR, TCRdb reprocessed the public reads and kept productive beta chains. Each CDR3 protein appears once, grouped with its most common genes and DNA. TCRdb's processing, not the study's, gives the V and J calls here. The sample data list roughly 75,000 distinct CDR3 sequences, and 8.6% of these were observed just once. In total, the top ten clones hold 1.5% to 2% of the sample.

Per the publication, the time point label means: healthy volunteer bleed at 6 weeks. Unfractionated whole blood was collected in Tempus Blood RNA tubes, and total RNA was extracted from that blood. Roughly 5 healthy volunteers were used as TCR sequencing controls and were bled at day 0, 2 weeks and 6 weeks. Study-wide findings and limitations: DPC sensitization did not change the number of TCRs with a frequency above 1 in 1000, and there was no evidence of changes in global repertoire structure. After repeated subsampling, the strength of the expansion versus patch-test correlation and the threshold at which it became significant changed.

This clonotype was recorded a few times. Its antigen remains undetermined. Base qualities are not at hand, and no much larger clone is one base apart. The TCR sequence derives from a female donor in good health. Some clones in this sample may be carry-over from other donors' samples. The sequence links TRBV20-1 to TRBJ1-1; the D gene remains uncertain. Sequencing was performed on whole blood. This receptor carries the CDR3 CSAPFRGSTTEAFF. DNA sequence: TGCAGTGCCCCCTTTCGCGGTTCCACCACTGAAGCTTTCTTT.